This T cell receptor beta chain originates from a study of breast tumors, draining lymph nodes, adjacent tissues. Breast cancer patients provided tissue from their axillary draining lymph nodes. TCRdb analysed the multiplex PCR reads with MiXCR anew, one entry per CDR3 protein. The sample yields 150,000 to 200,000 distinct CDR3 sequences, 30% to 35% seen once. This clonotype was picked up a small number of times. The V and J ends lost 0 bases and 2 bases respectively, with 8 bases between them. This CDR3 region has 14 residues. The V gene's germline CDR1 is LGHDT and CDR2 YNNKEL (reference sequence). The rearrangement links TRBV3-1 to TRBJ2-7; D unresolved. Specimen: axillary lymph node tissue. The sequence was obtained from a female donor with breast cancer. Some clones in this sample may be carry-over from other donors' samples. The CDR3 bases are TGTGCCAGCAGCCAAGATCTCCAGCCCTACGAGCAGTACTTC. Translating it yields CASSQDLQPYEQYF.